The next 22 T cell receptor beta chains were all read from a single sample in a study of blood T cell repertoires in COVID-19. Data came from immunoSEQ multiplex PCR; TCRdb stores just in-frame clones and leaves some out. The sample has about 240,000 clones; roughly 80% are singletons. Specimen: peripheral blood. The receptors were sampled from a young woman with acute or convalescent COVID-19.

The V gene is TRBV6-5, the J gene TRBJ2-2, with TRBD2 identical over 10 bases. The germline V gene has CDR1 MNHEY and CDR2 SVGAGI. V was clipped by 10 bases and J by 7 bases; unmatched bases: 9. This CDR3 region has 14 residues. The CDR3 sequence: CAMTSGRGVGELFF. DNA for the CDR3: TGTGCCATGACGAGCGGGAGGGGTGTCGGGGAGCTGTTTTTT.

This clone was recorded once. V gene TRBV4-1 combines with J gene TRBJ1-2; D is undetermined. The CDR3 spans 16 residues. CDR1 MGHRA and CDR2 YSYEKL come from the germline V gene. V was shortened by 0 bases and J by 1 base, with 12 bases between the two germline ends. The CDR3 region has the DNA TGCGCCAGCAGCCAAGATCGCGCTCTGTTTAACTATGGCTACACCTTC. Translation gives CASSQDRALFNYGYTF.

The chain employs TRBV6-6 and TRBJ2-7; D gene unclear. Per the germline V gene, CDR1 is MNHNY and CDR2 is SVGAGI (reference sequence). V was cut by 0 bases and J by 1 base, with 7 bases left in between. The CDR3 is 14 amino acids. The CDR3 loop reads CASSYSGESYEQYF. The CDR3 DNA sequence: TGTGCCAGCAGTTACTCAGGAGAGTCCTACGAGCAGTACTTC.

The chain employs TRBV3-1 (or the pseudogene TRBV3-2) and TRBJ2-2, with 10 bases fitting TRBD2. Germline V gene sequence: CDR1 LGHDT, CDR2 YNNKEL (reference sequence). CDR3 length: 17 residues. J lost 5 bases, V lost 2 bases, and 8 bases had no gene match. The CDR3 DNA is TGTGCCAGCAGCCAACCCCGGAGCGGGAGGGGGACCGGGGAGCTGTTTTTT. As protein: CASSQPRSGRGTGELFF.

The chain recombines TRBV30 with TRBJ1-1; D is perhaps TRBD1 (6 bases). CDR3 length equals 14 residues. The germline gives CDR1 GTSNPN, CDR2 SVGIG (reference sequence). V was cut by 0 bases and J by 4 bases, with 12 bases left in between. CDR3 protein: CAWSVPGGATEAFF. CDR3 coding DNA: TGTGCCTGGAGTGTCCCTGGGGGGGCCACTGAAGCTTTCTTT. Complete variable domain (other parts from reference TRBV30 and TRBJ1-1): SQTIHQWPATLVQPVGSPLSLECTVEGTSNPNLYWYRQAAGRGLQLLFYSVGIGQISSEVPQNLSASRPQDRQFILSSKKLLLSDSGFYLCAWSVPGGATEAFFGQGTRLTVV.

The chain is built from TRBV28 and TRBJ1-2; possibly TRBD1 for D (5 bases). CDR1 and CDR2 from the germline V gene are MDHEN and SYDVKM. The CDR3 runs 14 residues. Trimming removed 6 bases at V and 2 bases at J, with 13 bases between. For the CDR3, the DNA is TGTGCCAGCAGCCCCGGGGCGGGGAACTATGGCTACACCTTC. Its protein product is CASSPGAGNYGYTF.

V is TRBV30 and J is TRBJ1-2; D uncertain. Per germline, CDR1 GTSNPN and CDR2 SVGIG (reference sequence). The CDR3 is 13 residues long. Trimming removed 0 bases at V and 4 bases at J, with 9 bases between. The CDR3 spells CAWSVSGSYGYTF. CDR3 DNA sequence: TGTGCCTGGAGTGTATCGGGGTCCTATGGCTACACCTTC.

The gene calls are TRBV18 and TRBJ2-7; 7 nucleotides agree with TRBD1. CDR3 size: 15 residues. V was clipped by 5 bases and J by 3 bases; unmatched bases: 10. CDR1 KGHSH and CDR2 LQKENI come from the germline V gene. CDR3 amino acids: CASSAAGTVGYEQYF. CDR3 sequence (DNA): TGTGCCAGCTCAGCCGCCGGGACAGTCGGCTACGAGCAGTACTTC.

The chain has TRBV3-1 (or the pseudogene TRBV3-2) and TRBJ1-5, with 10 bases aligning to TRBD1. This CDR3 is built from 17 residues. V trimming: 2 bases; J trimming: 2 bases; junction bases outside the gene matches: 6. CDR1 LGHDT and CDR2 YNNKEL come from the germline V gene (reference sequence). The CDR3 sequence is CASSQQAGTGGNQPQHF. Here the CDR3 DNA reads TGTGCCAGCAGCCAACAGGCCGGGACAGGGGGCAATCAGCCCCAGCATTTT.

The chain employs TRBV20-1 and TRBJ1-4; D is unresolved. The CDR3 totals 10 residues. Trimming stripped 3 bases from V and 8 bases from J, with 4 bases between. Per germline, CDR1 DFQATT and CDR2 SNEGSKA (reference sequence). The CDR3 sequence: CSAREEKLFF. In nucleotides, the CDR3 is TGCAGTGCTAGGGAGGAAAAACTGTTTTTT.

CDR3 bases: TGTGCCAGCAGCTTAGGGTGGGAGCGGACCCAGTACTTC. Its protein product is CASSLGWERTQYF. The chain couples TRBV13 to TRBJ2-5, with TRBD2 as a possible D gene (5 bases). Germline CDR1 reads PRHDT; CDR2 reads FYEKMQ (reference sequence). V lost 0 bases to trimming and J lost 7 bases, with 9 bases between them. The CDR3 runs 13 residues. Drawing the rest from reference TRBV13 and TRBJ2-5, the complete variable domain is AAGVIQSPRHLIKEKRETATLKCYPIPRHDTVYWYQQGPGQDPQFLISFYEKMQSDKGSIPDRFSAQQFSDYHSELNMSSLELGDSALYFCASSLGWERTQYFGPGTRLLVL.

This chain uses TRBV5-4 with TRBJ2-1; 7 nucleotides agree with TRBD1. The length of the CDR3 is 15 residues. Germline trimming cut 0 bases from V and 6 bases from J; bases unmatched to any gene: 6. Germline V gene sequence: CDR1 SGHNT, CDR2 YYREEE (reference sequence). The CDR3 protein is CASSLVGGAANEQFF. In DNA, the CDR3 is TGTGCCAGCAGCTTGGTAGGGGGCGCGGCCAATGAGCAGTTCTTC.

The chain carries TRBV6-2 or TRBV6-3 and TRBJ2-7, with TRBD2 identical over 7 bases. The ends lost 2 bases at V and 1 base at J; junction bases unmatched: 8. The CDR3 is 16 amino acids. Germline V CDR1 and CDR2: MNHEY, SVGEGT. Written as DNA, the CDR3 is TGTGCCAGCAGTTACCCTATGCGGGAGTTGTCCTACGAGCAGTACTTC. Protein sequence: CASSYPMRELSYEQYF.

This chain connects TRBV27 to TRBJ1-1; 9 nucleotides align to TRBD1. V dropped 5 bases and J dropped 0; count of bases not matched to a gene: 4. CDR3 length equals 15 residues. Germline-derived CDR1 and CDR2 are MNHEY and SMNVEV (reference sequence). The CDR3 nucleotides are TGTGCCAGCAGTCCTCGACAGGGGGTGAACACTGAAGCTTTCTTT. As protein: CASSPRQGVNTEAFF.

The gene calls are TRBV24-1 and TRBJ2-5; tentative D call: TRBD2 (6 bases). Germline V CDR1 and CDR2: KGHDR, SFDVKD. The CDR3 is 12 residues long. V lost 7 bases to trimming and J lost 5 bases, with 10 bases between them. The CDR3 DNA reads TGTGCCACCAGGGACTATACGGAGACCCAGTACTTC. This translates into CATRDYTETQYF.

The chain is built from TRBV4-3 and TRBJ2-7; D remains unclear. Germline V lookup: CDR1 LGHNA, CDR2 YSLEER. The V end lost 0 bases, the J end lost 0 bases, and 9 bases lay between the germline ends. The CDR3 covers 15 residues. The CDR3: CASSQDWSVSYEQYF. CDR3 bases: TGCGCCAGCAGCCAAGATTGGTCGGTCTCCTACGAGCAGTACTTC.

The count of this clone is one. This chain uses TRBV15 with TRBJ2-3; the match to TRBD1 covers 10 bases. There are 16 residues in the CDR3. Germline CDR1 LNHNV, CDR2 YYDKDF (reference sequence). After removal of 1 base from V and 4 bases from J, the junction contained 5 bases not matched to a gene. The CDR3 region has the DNA TGTGCCACCAGCAGAGTAAGGACAGGGGGGTCAGATACGCAGTATTTT. Translation gives CATSRVRTGGSDTQYF. Full variable domain (remainder filled in from reference TRBV15 and TRBJ2-3): DAMVIQNPRYQVTQFGKPVTLSCSQTLNHNVMYWYQQKSSQAPKLLFHYYDKDFNNEADTPDNFQSRRPNTSFCFLDIRSPGLGDTAMYLCATSRVRTGGSDTQYFGPGTRLTVL.

V gene TRBV6-6 combines with J gene TRBJ2-5, with 7 bases that match TRBD2. CDR3 length equals 16 residues. The V gene's germline CDR1 is MNHNY and CDR2 SVGAGI (reference sequence). Trimming removed 3 bases from V and 1 base from J; junction bases left unmatched: 8. CDR3 sequence: CASSYRPGGGQETQYF. CDR3 coding DNA: TGTGCCAGCAGTTATAGGCCTGGGGGGGGCCAAGAGACCCAGTACTTC.

The rearrangement uses TRBV5-4 and TRBJ2-3; possibly TRBD1 for D (7 bases). V was pared by 4 bases and J by 3 bases, with 15 bases between. Germline assignment: CDR1 SGHNT and CDR2 YYREEE (reference sequence). CDR3 length equals 15 residues. This CDR3 reads CASSPGGRGTDTQYF. CDR3 bases: TGTGCCAGCAGCCCAGGGGGGAGAGGTACAGATACGCAGTATTTT.

The V gene is TRBV28, the J gene TRBJ1-5, with 7 bases identical to TRBD1. The CDR3 contains 14 residues. J lost 4 bases, V lost 4 bases, and 4 bases had no gene match. Germline CDR1 and CDR2: MDHEN and SYDVKM. Here the CDR3 reads CASSSGTENQPQHF. The CDR3 nucleotides are TGTGCCAGCAGTTCCGGGACAGAAAATCAGCCCCAGCATTTT.

V and J are TRBV20-1 and TRBJ2-5; 9 bases fit TRBD2. The CDR3 is made up of 16 amino acids. CDR1 and CDR2 from the germline V gene are DFQATT and SNEGSKA (reference sequence). Germline trimming cut 7 bases from V and 3 bases from J; bases unmatched to any gene: 15. Here the CDR3 DNA reads TGCAGTGTTAGTGTTACTGGCGGGAGGGCTGAAGAGACCCAGTACTTC. Amino acid sequence: CSVSVTGGRAEETQYF.

The chain joins TRBV4-1 to TRBJ1-6, with D perhaps matching TRBD1 (5 bases). Trimming stripped 0 bases from V and 10 bases from J, with 10 bases between. Germline V gene sequence: CDR1 MGHRA, CDR2 YSYEKL. The CDR3 runs 14 residues. The CDR3 nucleotides are TGCGCCAGCAGCCAAGACAGGGAGGTGTCACCCCTCCACTTT. It codes for CASSQDREVSPLHF.